Following are 16 T cell receptor beta chains from one sample sequenced in a study of CD8+CD57+ T cells in acquired aplastic anemia. Genomic DNA, the template, was used for profiling of the TCR beta VDJ and CDR3. MiXCR was run by TCRdb on the reads, yielding one entry per CDR3 protein. Of around 200,000 distinct CDR3 sequences listed, roughly half were seen once; the top ten hold about 17%. Sequenced material: sorted CD4+, CD8+, or CD8+CD57+ T cells (not recorded which) from PBMCs. The receptors derive from a human donor in good health, serving as a control.

The CDR3 reads CATSDRGQNNEQFF. The CDR3 DNA reads as TGTGCCACCAGTGACCGAGGACAGAACAATGAGCAGTTCTTC. The chain combines TRBV15 with TRBJ2-1; tentative D call: TRBD1 (6 bases). Germline CDR1 is LNHNV and CDR2 is YYDKDF (reference sequence). The CDR3 has 14 amino acids. V was cut by 6 bases and J by 5 bases, with 14 bases left in between. Combining the CDR3 with reference TRBV15 and TRBJ2-1 gives the whole variable domain DAMVIQNPRYQVTQFGKPVTLSCSQTLNHNVMYWYQQKSSQAPKLLFHYYDKDFNNEADTPDNFQSRRPNTSFCFLDIRSPGLGDTAMYLCATSDRGQNNEQFFGPGTRLTVL.

Concerning this clonotype: Mismatch with germline at one junction end may stem from a read error. The genes are TRBV5-4 and TRBJ2-2; D gene unclear. This CDR3 comprises 16 residues. Per the germline V gene, CDR1 is SGHNT and CDR2 is YYREEE (reference sequence). In DNA, the CDR3 is TGTGCCAGCAGCCCGGTGGACGGGCCGAGCACCGGAGAGCTGTTTTTT. Translated, it gives CASSPVDGPSTGELFF.

Details on this clonotype: The junction shows a germline mismatch at one end, possibly a read error. The rearrangement links TRBV7-3 to TRBJ1-4; tentative D call: TRBD1 (6 bases). CDR3 length: 16 residues. Germline assignment: CDR1 SGHTA and CDR2 FQGTGA. CDR3 residues: CASSLTGAGTNEKLFF. The CDR3, as DNA: TGCGCCAGCAGCTTGACGGGGGCAGGGACGAATGAAAAACTGTTTTTT.

In its sample, this clonotype was seen once. The V gene is TRBV25-1, the J gene TRBJ2-3, with 7 bases that match TRBD1. V lost 6 bases to trimming and J lost 0 bases; unmatched junction nucleotides: 6. There are 15 residues in the CDR3. CDR1 is MGHDK, CDR2 SYGVNS, per germline. This CDR3 reads CASSPGQFSTDTQYF. The CDR3 DNA reads as TGTGCCAGCAGCCCGGGACAGTTCAGCACAGATACGCAGTATTTT.

The table lists this clonotype with many counts. This chain links TRBV4-3 with TRBJ1-6, with 8 bases matching TRBD1. Germline V CDR1 and CDR2: LGHNA, YSLEER. V lost 3 bases and J lost 5; bases outside the gene matches: 12. The CDR3 runs 18 residues. The CDR3 sequence is CASSQAPVRTGNNSPLHF. Written as DNA, the CDR3 is TGCGCCAGCAGCCAGGCCCCCGTTCGGACAGGGAATAATTCACCCCTCCACTTT.

The CDR3 here is CSVPAGGISYNEQFF. CDR3 DNA sequence: TGCAGTGTCCCAGCGGGAGGGATCTCCTACAATGAGCAGTTCTTC. The rearrangement uses TRBV20-1 and TRBJ2-1; 10 nucleotides agree with TRBD2. There are 15 residues in the CDR3. V lost 7 bases, J lost 0 bases, and 6 bases stayed unmatched. Germline V lookup: CDR1 DFQATT, CDR2 SNEGSKA (reference sequence).

The rearrangement links TRBV29-1 to TRBJ2-7; tentatively, D is TRBD2 (6 bases). This CDR3 contains 13 residues. Trimming shortened V by 1 base and J by 4 bases, and 11 bases separated the two germline ends. Germline assignment: CDR1 SQVTM and CDR2 ANQGSEA. This CDR3 is CSVEGGTPYEQYF. CDR3 in DNA: TGCAGCGTTGAAGGAGGGACTCCGTACGAGCAGTACTTC.

This clonotype was detected only a few times. The chain couples TRBV15 to TRBJ2-7; the match to TRBD1 covers 10 bases. Looked up from germline, CDR1 is LNHNV and CDR2 is YYDKDF (reference sequence). The CDR3 covers 16 residues. The CDR3 here is CTTSRVGTGVKNEQYV. The CDR3 DNA is TGTACCACCAGCAGAGTAGGGACAGGGGTTAAGAACGAGCAGTACGTC.

The chain has TRBV19 and TRBJ1-1, with D uncertain. This CDR3 spans 12 amino acids. The V end lost 1 base, the J end lost 4 bases, and 4 bases lay between the germline ends. CDR1 LNHDA and CDR2 SQIVND come from the germline V gene (reference sequence). CDR3 nucleotide sequence: TGTGCCAGTAGTATAGGAGTCACTGAAGCTTTCTTT. Amino acid sequence: CASSIGVTEAFF.

The table lists this clonotype with many counts. This chain uses TRBV5-1 with TRBJ1-5; D is perhaps TRBD1 (6 bases). Germline V gene sequence: CDR1 SGHRS, CDR2 YFSETQ. This CDR3 spans 17 amino acids. Trimming took off 0 bases at V and 6 bases at J, with 19 bases between the two ends. CDR3 residues: CASSLDPRGGSSQPQHF. The DNA of the CDR3 is TGCGCCAGCAGCTTGGACCCAAGGGGGGGTTCAAGTCAGCCCCAGCATTTT.

The rearrangement uses TRBV12-3 or TRBV12-4 and TRBJ1-5, with TRBD1 matching over 8 bases. The CDR3 loop spans 13 amino acids. V shed 5 bases, J shed 14 bases, and the junction held 11 bases outside the gene matches. CDR3 sequence: CASSLTGAPYEHF. As DNA, the CDR3 is TGTGCCAGCAGTCTGACAGGGGCTCCCTACGAGCATTTT.

The table lists this clonotype with many counts. The CDR3 loop reads CASSLVWTGQGSGANVLTF. The CDR3 nucleotides are TGTGCCAGCAGCTTAGTATGGACAGGGCAAGGCTCTGGGGCCAACGTCCTGACTTTC. The genes are TRBV7-6 and TRBJ2-6; 8 bases line up with TRBD1. V dropped 1 base and J dropped 0; count of bases not matched to a gene: 8. This CDR3 is 19 amino acids long. The germline CDR1 and CDR2 sequences are SGHVS and FNYEAQ.

V is TRBV7-9 and J is TRBJ2-3, with D possibly TRBD2 on 7 matching bases. Germline values: CDR1 SEHNR, CDR2 FQNEAQ (reference sequence). V was pared by 5 bases and J by 11 bases, with 26 bases between. This CDR3 spans 16 amino acids. The CDR3 region has the DNA TGTGCCAGCAGCGCTCGGGGGGACAATTACTACAATGAGCAGTATTTT. Translation: CASSARGDNYYNEQYF.

This clonotype was counted at least ten times. This chain links TRBV28 with TRBJ2-7, with 9 nucleotides matching TRBD1. J was trimmed by 6 bases and V by 6 bases; bases with no gene match: 12. The CDR3 length is 15 residues. Germline CDR1 MDHEN, CDR2 SYDVKM. CDR3 nucleotide sequence: TGTGCCAGCAGGGTCGAGGGACAGGGAGTCTCCGAGCAGTACTTC. It encodes CASRVEGQGVSEQYF.

The chain joins TRBV19 to TRBJ2-7; TRBD1 might be the D (5 bases). Germline assignment: CDR1 LNHDA and CDR2 SQIVND (reference sequence). V was cut by 10 bases and J by 3 bases, with 10 bases left in between. The CDR3 is 11 amino acids. CDR3 coding DNA: TGTGCCACAGACCAGGGCTACGAGCAGTACTTC. Protein product: CATDQGYEQYF.

J is TRBJ2-7 and V is TRBV29-1; maybe TRBD1 (5 bases). The CDR3 spans 11 residues. Germline values: CDR1 SQVTM, CDR2 ANQGSEA. Trimming removed 2 bases from V and 5 bases from J, with 7 bases in between. The CDR3 spells CSVEYRHEQYF. DNA for the CDR3: TGCAGCGTTGAATACAGGCACGAGCAGTACTTC.